Below, 27 T cell receptor beta chains from the same sample are listed, as sequenced in a study of cytomegalovirus exposure and HLA in healthy donors. Both 60 Vbeta primers and 13 Jbeta primers went into the PCR. Data came from immunoSEQ multiplex PCR; TCRdb stores just in-frame clones and leaves some out. The sample holds about 180,000 clones, over 70% seen once. Input material: PBMCs. The receptors come from a man aged 18 to 29 in good health and CMV-seronegative.

The V call is TRBV11-3, the J call TRBJ2-3; TRBD2 agrees at 8 bases. The germline CDR1 and CDR2 sequences are SGHNT and YENEEA. J lost 3 bases, V lost 1 base, and 9 bases had no gene match. There are 17 residues in the CDR3. The chain's CDR3 is CASSLAGGASTTDTQYF. DNA of the CDR3: TGTGCCAGCAGCTTAGCGGGGGGGGCCTCAACGACAGATACGCAGTATTTT.

This sequence joins TRBV2 and TRBJ2-2, with TRBD2 matching over 7 bases. Germline CDR1 SNHLY, CDR2 FYNNEI. Trimming at V came to 1 base and at J to 6 bases, leaving 2 bases not matched to a gene. This CDR3 is built from 14 residues. The CDR3 loop reads CASSEGGRAGELFF. The CDR3 coding sequence is TGTGCCAGCAGTGAAGGTGGGAGGGCCGGGGAGCTGTTTTTT.

V gene TRBV7-9 combines with J gene TRBJ2-5; 11 bases line up with TRBD2. The end of the DNA fits TRBJ2-7 better, so the J call may be wrong. The CDR3 is 16 amino acids. Germline V CDR1 and CDR2: SEHNR, FQNEAQ (reference sequence). The CDR3 protein is CASSLGLAGSSYEQYF. In DNA, the CDR3 is TGTGCCAGCAGCTTAGGACTAGCGGGATCCTCCTACGAGCAGTACTTC.

This clone was observed a few times. The V gene is TRBV10-2, the J gene TRBJ2-1, with TRBD2 matching over 10 bases. The germline V gene encodes CDR1 WSHSY and CDR2 SAAADI. V shed 7 bases, J shed 6 bases, and the junction held 6 bases outside the gene matches. There are 14 residues in the CDR3. The CDR3 reads CASKLAGSSNEQFF. CDR3 sequence (DNA): TGCGCCAGCAAACTAGCGGGGAGTTCCAATGAGCAGTTCTTC.

The chain carries TRBV7-9 and TRBJ2-5; TRBD2 matches at 9 bases. Germline V CDR1 and CDR2: SEHNR, FQNEAQ (reference sequence). With 2 bases clipped from V and 2 bases from J, the junction kept 9 bases outside the gene matches. The length of the CDR3 is 17 residues. The CDR3 spells CASSLRRSSGTQETQYF. The DNA of the CDR3 is TGTGCCAGCAGCTTAAGGCGGTCTAGCGGGACTCAAGAGACCCAGTACTTC.

This clone was detected only a few times. This sequence joins TRBV27 and TRBJ1-3; 9 bases line up with TRBD1. CDR1 MNHEY and CDR2 SMNVEV come from the germline V gene (reference sequence). Trimming cost V 5 bases and J 2 bases; bases outside gene matches: 4. CDR3 length: 15 amino acids. CDR3 loop: CASSRDRATGNTIYF. DNA for the CDR3: TGTGCCAGCAGTAGGGACAGGGCGACTGGAAACACCATATATTTT.

This clone showed up just a few times. This rearrangement joins TRBV7-3 to TRBJ2-7; TRBD2 agrees at 8 bases. The V gene's germline CDR1 is SGHTA and CDR2 FQGTGA. The J segment lost 3 bases and the V segment lost 2 bases, leaving 6 bases of the junction unmatched. The length of the CDR3 is 15 residues. CDR3 in DNA: TGTGCCAGCAGCTTAGAGGGCGGGAGGAACTACGAGCAGTACTTC. It translates to CASSLEGGRNYEQYF.

The rearrangement uses TRBV29-1 and TRBJ2-3; TRBD1 matches at 10 bases. The CDR3 is 14 residues long. Per germline, CDR1 SQVTM and CDR2 ANQGSEA. The V gene end was trimmed by 5 bases and the J gene end by 1 base; junction bases not matched to a gene: 3. CDR3 sequence reads: CSVFGTGGTDTQYF. The CDR3 DNA sequence: TGCAGCGTTTTCGGGACAGGGGGCACAGATACGCAGTATTTT.

This rearrangement joins TRBV28 to TRBJ2-7, with no clear D. Germline CDR1 is MDHEN and CDR2 is SYDVKM. V lost 4 bases to trimming and J lost 0 bases, with 10 bases between them. The CDR3 spans 14 residues. The CDR3 spells CASSSPLVSYEQYF. The CDR3 nucleotides read TGTGCCAGCAGTTCCCCCTTAGTCTCCTACGAGCAGTACTTC.

V and J are TRBV30 and TRBJ1-2; no clear D. Germline-derived CDR1 and CDR2 are GTSNPN and SVGIG (reference sequence). V shed 1 base and J shed 2 bases, with 14 bases lying between them. The CDR3 covers 15 residues. The CDR3: CAWSDLGRPNYGYTF. The CDR3 nucleotides read TGTGCCTGGAGTGACCTTGGGCGACCGAACTATGGCTACACCTTC.

This chain links TRBV6-1 with TRBJ2-1; D unresolved. V lost 3 bases, J lost 4 bases, and 4 bases lay in between. The length of the CDR3 is 12 residues. Germline CDR1 is MNHNS and CDR2 is SASEGT. Here the CDR3 reads CASSDYYNEQFF. The CDR3 nucleotides read TGTGCCAGCAGTGACTATTACAATGAGCAGTTCTTC.

The V gene is TRBV5-1, the J gene TRBJ2-7; D call uncertain. The V end lost 4 bases, the J end lost 4 bases, and 18 bases lay between the germline ends. The CDR3 totals 15 residues. From germline, CDR1 is SGHRS and CDR2 YFSETQ. This chain's CDR3 is CASSVTGPSGYEQYF. The CDR3, as DNA: TGCGCCAGCAGCGTGACGGGTCCTTCGGGTTACGAGCAGTACTTC.

There are a few counts of this clone. The chain employs TRBV15 and TRBJ2-5, with TRBD1 identical over 12 bases. The CDR3 has 15 amino acids. V shed 2 bases and J 5 bases; nucleotides not matched to a gene: 3. Germline CDR1 and CDR2: LNHNV and YYDKDF (reference sequence). CDR3 sequence (DNA): TGTGCCACCAGCAGAAGGGACAGGGGGCGGGAGACCCAGTACTTC. It is translated as CATSRRDRGRETQYF.

The rearrangement joins TRBV5-6 to TRBJ2-5; the match to TRBD1 covers 10 bases. The J call is doubtful: the DNA matches TRBJ2-7 better. CDR1 is SGHDT, CDR2 YYEEEE, per germline. This CDR3 is built from 15 residues. The CDR3, as DNA: TGTGCCAGCAGCATGATGGACAGGGGGAACTACGAGCAGTACTTC. Translated, it gives CASSMMDRGNYEQYF.

The rearrangement joins TRBV30 to TRBJ2-2; possibly TRBD2 for D (5 bases). This CDR3 has 14 amino acids. From germline, CDR1 is GTSNPN and CDR2 SVGIG (reference sequence). Trimming pared 4 bases from V and 0 bases from J, leaving 9 bases between. CDR3 DNA sequence: TGTGCCTGGACTAGCACCACGAACACCGGGGAGCTGTTTTTT. Its protein is CAWTSTTNTGELFF.

The chain uses TRBV15 and TRBJ1-3; a possible D gene is TRBD1 (5 bases). Germline lookup yields CDR1 LNHNV and CDR2 YYDKDF (reference sequence). Trimming stripped 0 bases from V and 0 bases from J, with 15 bases between. This CDR3 has 18 residues. As DNA, the CDR3 is TGTGCCACCAGCAGAGATCCCCCCCTCAGGGACTCTGGAAACACCATATATTTT. It codes for CATSRDPPLRDSGNTIYF.

Only a few counts were recorded for this clone. The chain combines TRBV30 with TRBJ1-1; a weak D match, TRBD1 (6 bases). V gave up 0 bases and J gave up 0 bases, with 11 bases separating them. Germline CDR1 is GTSNPN and CDR2 is SVGIG (reference sequence). The CDR3 spans 15 residues. The CDR3 nucleotides read TGTGCCTGGAGTGTACCGGGACACATGAACACTGAAGCTTTCTTT. This translates into CAWSVPGHMNTEAFF.

A few counts support this clone. The J gene is TRBJ2-1, the V gene TRBV14; 7 nucleotides match TRBD2. This CDR3 has 13 residues. From germline, CDR1 is SGHDN and CDR2 FVKESK. Losses at the gene ends were 3 bases for V and 13 bases for J; bases not matched to a gene: 9. The CDR3, as DNA: TGTGCCAGCAGCCAGACAGCGGGATCGGTTCAGTTCTTC. Protein sequence: CASSQTAGSVQFF.

This clone was seen only once. The chain joins TRBV5-1 to TRBJ2-3, with 7 bases matching TRBD2. This CDR3 has 16 residues. CDR1 SGHRS and CDR2 YFSETQ come from the germline V gene. V dropped 1 base and J dropped 0; count of bases not matched to a gene: 5. The CDR3 nucleotides read TGCGCCAGCAGCTTGAGGCAGCGGGACAGCACAGATACGCAGTATTTT. It encodes CASSLRQRDSTDTQYF.

The CDR3 loop is CASSAGIMSYEQYF. The CDR3 DNA sequence: TGCGCCAGCAGTGCTGGCATCATGTCCTACGAGCAGTACTTC. The V gene is TRBV10-1, the J gene TRBJ2-7; D not certain. This CDR3 has 14 amino acids. Germline CDR1 reads WNHNN; CDR2 reads SYGVQD (reference sequence). V lost 4 bases to trimming and J lost 1 base, with 11 bases between them.

This rearrangement joins TRBV6-1 to TRBJ2-5; 9 nucleotides match TRBD1. Germline V gene sequence: CDR1 MNHNS, CDR2 SASEGT. J gave up 4 bases and V 8 bases, and 5 bases lay outside the gene matches. The CDR3 is 13 residues long. CDR3 region: CASGPDRGETQYF. The CDR3 DNA is TGTGCCAGCGGGCCGGACAGGGGAGAGACCCAGTACTTC.

The CDR3: CAWTQDSTGNTIYF. The CDR3 bases are TGTGCCTGGACACAGGATTCCACTGGAAACACCATATATTTT. This chain uses TRBV30 with TRBJ1-3; D may be TRBD1 (5 bases). V lost 4 bases, J lost 2 bases, and 12 bases lay in between. CDR3 length equals 14 residues. The germline V gene has CDR1 GTSNPN and CDR2 SVGIG (reference sequence).

This rearrangement joins TRBV5-5 to TRBJ2-4; 8 bases fit TRBD1. With V trimmed by 0 bases and J by 3 bases, 17 bases remained unmatched. The CDR3 runs 20 residues. Germline CDR1 and CDR2: SGHKS and YYEKEE (reference sequence). The CDR3 nucleotides read TGTGCCAGCAGCTTGGGGCCTGGACAGGGTTATCGGGATAACAAAAACATTCAGTACTTC. Translation: CASSLGPGQGYRDNKNIQYF. Filled out from reference TRBV5-5 and TRBJ2-4, the complete variable domain reads DAGVTQSPTHLIKTRGQQVTLRCSPISGHKSVSWYQQVLGQGPQFIFQYYEKEERGRGNFPDRFSARQFPNYSSELNVNALLLGDSALYLCASSLGPGQGYRDNKNIQYFGAGTRLSVL.

V and J are TRBV25-1 and TRBJ2-5, with a weak D call TRBD1 (6 bases). The ends were cut back, 8 bases at V and 5 bases at J, with 18 bases in the middle. The CDR3 is made up of 14 amino acids. CDR1 MGHDK and CDR2 SYGVNS come from the germline V gene. CDR3 nucleotides: TGTGCCAGCGCCCGATGGGGGCAGGGGGAGACCCAGTACTTC. This encodes CASARWGQGETQYF.

V and J are TRBV18 and TRBJ1-3; no definite D call. V lost 3 bases to trimming and J lost 6 bases, with 9 bases between them. CDR3 length equals 13 residues. Per germline, CDR1 KGHSH and CDR2 LQKENI. CDR3 DNA sequence: TGTGCCAGCTCACCCCCTACTGAAAACACCATATATTTT. Amino acid sequence: CASSPPTENTIYF.

The chain has TRBV27 and TRBJ2-7; 9 bases agree with TRBD1. The CDR3 is 20 residues long. Germline trimming cut 1 base from V and 3 bases from J; bases unmatched to any gene: 19. Germline V gene lookup returns CDR1 MNHEY and CDR2 SMNVEV (reference sequence). CDR3 protein: CASSLYLPLPGQGDSYEQYF. In DNA, the CDR3 is TGTGCCAGCAGTTTATACCTCCCGCTACCGGGACAGGGAGATAGCTACGAGCAGTACTTC.

The CDR3 reads CASSAEGGTNYTF. CDR3 bases: TGTGCCAGCAGTGCCGAGGGAGGAACAAACTACACCTTC. The chain recombines TRBV2 with TRBJ1-2; no clear D gene. The V end was cut by 4 bases, the J end by 10 bases, with 16 bases between. CDR3 length: 13 residues. Germline V CDR1 and CDR2: SNHLY, FYNNEI.